The T cell receptor beta chain under discussion was sequenced for a study of CXCR3-negative and CXCR3-positive naive CD8 T cells. In triplicate, each CD8+ T cell subset was sorted at some 300,000 cells per replicate. Naive CD8+ T lymphocytes were specified as CD45RO-CCR7+CD27+CD95-. General observations from the study: Similar levels of surface CD5 were seen between naive subsets; TCR strength was inferred from TRB CDR3 properties. With respect to TRBV-TRBJ usage, naive CXCR3-negative and CXCR3-positive cells were similar; memory differed.

As regards this clonotype: Its target is unknown.

Libraries of TRB cDNA were made by 5' RACE and carried UMIs. TCRdb re-called the 5' RACE reads and shows each CDR3 protein once, DNA omitted. This repertoire includes roughly 24,000 distinct CDR3 sequences. This CDR3 is 14 amino acids long. Germline CDR1 reads SGHTA; CDR2 reads FQGNSA. Sequences were obtained from naive CXCR3- CD8+ T cells from blood. Subset noted: CD45RO-CCR7+CD27+CD95- naive CD8+ T cells lacking CXCR3 (TNR3-). The V and J genes are TRBV7-2 and TRBJ1-1. This clonotype originated in a human donor in good health. Some clones in this sample may be carry-over from other donors' samples. The chain's CDR3 is CASSLWRANTEAFF.